This T cell receptor beta chain came from a study of blood T cell repertoires in COVID-19. At the level of the study: Italy, Spain and the United States were the sources of the convalescent and acute COVID-19 samples.

Original data processing: It was from reference gene primer amplification that nucleated cell counts were estimated. The assay was immunoSEQ multiplex PCR, and TCRdb's table has in-frame clones only and misses some. D and trimming were read from the DNA, whereas the V and J calls and clone size are those reported in that table. The data show approximately 230,000 clones, around 90% seen once. Germline V lookup: CDR1 WSHSY, CDR2 SAAADI. The CDR3 has 12 residues. V was cut by 8 bases and J by 3 bases, with 8 bases left in between. The sequence came from an older man with acute or convalescent COVID-19. Sequencing was carried out using peripheral blood. This chain connects TRBV10-2 to TRBJ2-1; tentative D call: TRBD2 (6 bases). Here the CDR3 DNA reads TGCGCCAGCGGGGGGTTCTACAATGAGCAGTTCTTC. Translation: CASGGFYNEQFF.